The source of this T cell receptor (beta chain) is a study of cytomegalovirus exposure and HLA in healthy donors. Study results and limitations: Compared with the roughly 700-donor mean, an Asian-associated ancestry cluster reportedly had fewer N-insertions, according to a later analysis.

This CDR3 has 18 residues. V lost 5 bases to trimming and J lost 3 bases; unmatched junction nucleotides: 9. Looked up from germline, CDR1 is MNHEY and CDR2 is SMNVEV (reference sequence). Notes on this clone: Its target is unknown.

In the PCR, 60 Vbeta and 13 Jbeta primers were used. The table came from immunoSEQ multiplex PCR; TCRdb's copy has only in-frame clones and leaves some out. This sample yields 100,000 to 120,000 clones, of which 70% to 90% are seen a single time; approximately 1.8% belongs to the top ten. The sample comprised PBMCs. This TCR was sampled from a man between 40 and 49 years old in good health and CMV-seronegative. The chain uses TRBV27 and TRBJ2-3, with 15 bases aligning to TRBD2. The CDR3, as DNA: TGTGCCAGCAGTACCACCAGGACTAGCGGGGGGGGGACAGATACGCAGTATTTT. As protein: CASSTTRTSGGGTDTQYF.